The entry that follows covers one T cell receptor beta chain sequence. Its antigen is not yet known. No per-base quality is available; no much larger clone lies one base away. The source of the sample is a study of cytomegalovirus exposure and HLA in healthy donors (dated by TCRdb to about 2017). Study-wide context: According to an earlier analysis of 450 to 650 of the donors, some 180 million T cells yielded 117 million unique TCR beta sequences and around 280 Gb of sequence data. An early release covering about 600 HLA-typed donors comprised approximately 290 gigabases of sequencing data and 85 million or so unique TCR sequences. Of the 300 to 450 genotyped donors, 75% to 85% were placed in the genetic ancestry cluster associated with self-reported Caucasian donors. The study was designed to test whether signatures of past pathogen exposure could be identified by cataloging public T cell receptors. The study used immunosequencing to profile the T cell repertoires of 666 subjects and linked those repertoires to cytomegalovirus serostatus. Besides the first cohort of some 670 subjects, a separate validation cohort made up of some 110 different subjects was used. The study combined high-throughput TCR immunosequencing, statistical association of individual TCRs with disease status, and machine learning to predict cytomegalovirus infection status. A later analysis re-examined previously published TCR beta repertoires from just over 650 donors and added high-resolution HLA genotyping to investigate patterns of TCR occurrence. The later analysis used no new phenotypic data to find candidate immune exposures, relying instead on TCR beta sequences and their occurrence across donors. In an earlier analysis of 500 to 650 of the donors, high-throughput TCR beta sequencing was used to judge whether each TCR beta V gene segment behaved as functional or pseudogenic. Donor age, sex, ethnicity and CMV serostatus were compiled together with the repertoire data. Genome-wide SNP genotypes for about 65% of the 666 donors were used in a later genetic analysis, which treated that subset as a discovery cohort. All discovery cohort repertoires had been generated using a single sequencing platform. HLA typing covered class I and class II loci at four-digit resolution. The number of donors typed differed by locus, with roughly 620-640 for A, B, C, DRB1 and DQB1, around 500 for DQA1, about 610 for DPA1, and some 440 for DPB1. Roughly five DR-DQ haplotypes were treated as single units for association and clustering because of strong linkage in the cohort. Among roughly 400 genotyped donors of the cohort, an average of about 220,000 unique TCR beta nucleotide sequences was sequenced per donor, of which about 19% were non-productive. Summary of the overall study and its limitations: Linkage disequilibrium might explain the correlated functional status among segregating V segments, but an unknown experimental factor could not be excluded. When HLA alleles, especially DR and DQ, strongly co-occurred, TCR associations were difficult to assign to individual alleles. V-gene and J-gene trimming of TCR beta chains was associated with a missense DCLRE1C variant in a later genetic analysis, and the association was replicated in an independent cohort. In vitro tests confirmed that a few of the cytomegalovirus-associated TCR beta chains recognize cytomegalovirus antigens. In the study, 150 to 200 TCR beta chains were listed as associated with cytomegalovirus. An earlier analysis of roughly 570 of the donors showed that most TCR beta V segments appeared in productive rearrangements either about 87% or about 30% of the time, which broadly matched IMGT annotations. In a later analysis, HLA-associated TCR beta chains showed more clonal expansion and lower generation probabilities than non-associated chains that were equally common. A later analysis found that TCR association rates varied across HLA loci, with DRB1 alleles showing the most associated TCRs and HLA-C alleles the fewest. This cohort had only TCR beta chains sequenced, and the lack of alpha or paired-chain data limited which features could be detected. A later genetic analysis reported fewer N-insertions in productive TCRs among donors in an Asian-associated ancestry cluster than the approximately 700-donor mean. Across donors, most TCR sequences were observed very rarely, whereas some public TCRs were present in many individuals. A further reported finding was that TCR beta sequences accurately predicted the HLA-A and HLA-B alleles for most subjects in the first cohort. The earlier analysis of some 540 of the donors excluded some 16 rarely observed V segments, including chromosome 9 orphons, because counts were too low. Several of the top co-occurrence clusters appeared to be linked to parvovirus B19, influenza, CMV and Epstein-Barr virus, according to a later analysis. A group of highly shared sequence variants was considered likely to be a technical artifact of the sequencing pipeline. Presence/absence analyses assumed roughly uniform sequencing depth across donors, an assumption that may not hold. Because some donors lacked HLA typing at each locus, the association tests relied only on the typed subset. The classifier was reported to diagnose cytomegalovirus status with high specificity and sensitivity in both the original cohort and the validation cohort. According to a later analysis, most CMV-associated TCR beta chains appeared to be HLA-restricted, and the HLA associations seemed to be driven largely by CMV exposure. Because the 87-base-pair reads could not distinguish some IMGT-functional V segments, including TRBV6-2 and TRBV6-3, those segments were excluded. The authors suggested that the approach could potentially be extended to other disease states and immunological phenotypes. Specific HLA alleles were associated with over 15,000 TCR beta sequences at a false discovery rate of 0.05 in a later analysis. CMV serostatus was the only immune exposure information available for the cohort.

In total, approximately 690 healthy bone marrow donors made up the cohort. Cohort members were all nominally healthy when sampled, although unrecorded immune exposures were likely present. The donor was CMV seropositive and was included in the group of 250 to 350 seropositive cohort members. A peripheral blood sample was collected from each donor, and TCR beta sequencing was performed on peripheral blood mononuclear cells. The Qiagen DNeasy Blood Extraction Kit was used to extract genomic DNA from the blood cell samples. CDR3 length: 17 amino acids, cysteine to phenylalanine. Only CDR3 DNA remains: 51 bases, in frame from the first base. As encoded in the germline V gene, CDR1 is SGHRS while CDR2 is YFSETQ. V and J lose 0 bases and 0 bases, and a span of 10 bases separates them. The library was built by means of the immunoSEQ multiplex PCR assay. The multiplex PCR relied on a mix of 60 forward primers for TCR Vbeta segments and 13 reverse primers for TCR Jbeta segments. Amplification of the CDR3 region of rearranged TCR beta genes was performed with a multiplex PCR assay on genomic DNA. On the Illumina HiSeq System, the amplified TCR beta libraries were sequenced as 87-base-pair reads. For the original study's pipeline: In a later analysis, tens of millions of unique TCR beta chains were counted across the roughly 610 repertoires, and approximately 9.9 million of these chains were shared by at least two donors. To remove PCR and sequencing errors, raw reads were error-corrected and collapsed into unique sequences using a nearest-neighbor algorithm that merged closely related sequences. V, D and J gene segments were assigned by aligning CDR3 sequences to IMGT reference sequences. For a sequence to be retained, a match of at least six nucleotides to both a V gene segment and a J gene segment was required. A rearrangement was called productive if the CDR3 had no stop codons and remained in frame with V and J, and every other rearrangement was called non-productive. Following IMGT convention, CDR3 was defined as the stretch from the second conserved V-encoded cysteine up to the conserved J-encoded phenylalanine. Sequences without an unambiguous match to a single V gene segment were excluded from the earlier analysis of about 600 of the donors. An earlier analysis of about 590 of the donors classified V segments as functional when productive rearrangements were above 56.7% and as segregating when the standard deviation between donors was above 5%. To diagnose cytomegalovirus status from the catalog of TCR beta chain sequences, a statistical classification framework was built. A later analysis assigned V and J genes by comparing TCR nucleotide sequences with IMGT/GENE-DB human TR gene sequences. Using the TCRdist pipeline, a later analysis assigned CDR3 sequences along with most-parsimonious VDJ recombination scenarios. In a later analysis, every TCR beta chain was defined by the combination of its CDR3 amino acid sequence and its V-gene family, and reads without a unique V-gene family were dropped. As a way to deal with suspected cross-contamination and a sequencing artifact, a later analysis dropped 450 to 700 nucleotide sequences that were highly shared and had low generation probability. In a later analysis, a clonal expansion index for each public chain was calculated from normalized within-repertoire ranks of inferred template counts. In a later analysis, generation probabilities were computed using a VDJ recombination model fitted to out-of-frame rearrangements, and the results were checked against IGoR. In a later analysis, hypergeometric tests were used to score TCR-TCR, TCR-HLA and TCR-CMV co-occurrence, with a repertoire-size bias correction applied to TCR pairs. False discovery rates were estimated in a later analysis by permuting HLA or CMV assignments 20 times. In a later analysis, co-occurring TCRs were grouped with DBSCAN, and TCRdist sequence similarity was added when clustering was performed within HLA-allele-positive subsets. For co-occurrence clustering, repertoires with fewer than 30,000 or more than 120,000 public chains were excluded, along with a handful of repertoires with anomalous nucleotide sharing. Not all clones reach the TCRdb copy of this immuneACCESS table, which keeps in-frame sequences only. Checked studies attribute under half of the gap to unresolved V genes and leave the rest unexplained. V and J calls plus clone size are reproduced from that table; the DNA served to infer D and trimming. The sample table records 150,000 or so clones; roughly 76% of these occur just once. The leading ten clones occupy roughly 4.5% of the sample.

The chain uses TRBV5-1 and TRBJ2-6; the D segment cannot be called with confidence. The clonotype was recovered from a woman under 30 in good health and CMV-seropositive. The material sequenced was PBMCs. The CDR3 protein is CASSLVPRDSGANVLTF. The base sequence is TGCGCCAGCAGCTTGGTTCCAAGAGACTCTGGGGCCAACGTCCTGACTTTC.